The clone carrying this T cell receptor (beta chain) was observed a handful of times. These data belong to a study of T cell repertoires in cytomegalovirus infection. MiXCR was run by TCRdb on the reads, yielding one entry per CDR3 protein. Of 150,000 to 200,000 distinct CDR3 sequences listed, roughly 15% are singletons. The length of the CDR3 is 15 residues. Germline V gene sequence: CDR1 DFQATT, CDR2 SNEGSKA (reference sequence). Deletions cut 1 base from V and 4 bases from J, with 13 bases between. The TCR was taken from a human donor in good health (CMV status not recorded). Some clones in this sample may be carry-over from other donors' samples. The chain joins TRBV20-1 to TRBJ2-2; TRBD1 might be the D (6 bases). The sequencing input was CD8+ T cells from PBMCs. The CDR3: CSARGVDRRTGELFF. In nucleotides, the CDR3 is TGCAGTGCTAGAGGTGTTGACAGGCGCACCGGGGAGCTGTTTTTT.